These 25 T cell receptor beta chains were sequenced from one sample in a study of shared clonotypes between healthy human individuals. Libraries were prepared by immunoSEQ multiplex PCR; TCRdb keeps only in-frame clonotypes and omits some of them. The sample shows 450,000 to 500,000 clones, around 73% of them seen only once. The sample taken for sequencing was PBMCs. All receptors come from a woman in her thirties or forties in good health. Some clones in this sample may be carry-over from other donors' samples.

The chain couples TRBV28 to TRBJ2-7, with TRBD2 matching over 9 bases. The germline V gene encodes CDR1 MDHEN and CDR2 SYDVKM. There are 17 residues in the CDR3. Trimming took 6 bases from V and 2 from J; bases not matched to a gene: 14. For the CDR3, the DNA is TGTGCCAGCAGCCCAGGATTAGCGGGAGCGGGAACCTACGAGCAGTACTTC. It is translated as CASSPGLAGAGTYEQYF.

This clone has only one observation. The chain combines TRBV5-3 with TRBJ2-7; 8 bases fit TRBD1. TRBV5-3 is an open reading frame whose function is uncertain. V was clipped by 5 bases and J by 6 bases; unmatched bases: 25. This CDR3 spans 19 amino acids. CDR3 protein: CARRQPSGRGRSARREQYF. CDR3 bases: TGTGCCAGAAGGCAACCCTCTGGCAGGGGGCGATCGGCTAGGCGCGAGCAGTACTTC.

The genes are TRBV7-2 and TRBJ1-5, with 10 nucleotides matching TRBD1. The J segment lost 4 bases and the V segment lost 7 bases, leaving 7 bases of the junction unmatched. CDR1 and CDR2 from the germline V gene are SGHTA and FQGNSA. The CDR3 length is 15 residues. The chain's CDR3 is CASTEDRGGNQPQHF. The CDR3 region has the DNA TGTGCCAGCACCGAGGACAGGGGGGGGAATCAGCCCCAGCATTTT. Based on the CDR3 plus reference TRBV7-2 and TRBJ1-5, the full variable domain is GAGVSQSPSNKVTEKGKDVELRCDPISGHTALYWYRQSLGQGLEFLIYFQGNSAPDKSGLPSDRFSAERTGGSVSTLTIQRTQQEDSAVYLCASTEDRGGNQPQHFGDGTRLSIL.

V is TRBV28 and J is TRBJ2-4; no clear D. Trimming left V 0 bases short and J 0 bases short, with 3 bases between. Germline CDR1 and CDR2: MDHEN and SYDVKM. The CDR3 runs to 14 residues. The CDR3 DNA reads as TGTGCCAGCAGTTTATGGGGAGCCAAAAACATTCAGTACTTC. The encoded protein is CASSLWGAKNIQYF.

The chain is built from TRBV6-6 and TRBJ1-4, with 7 bases fitting TRBD1. The germline V gene has CDR1 MNHNY and CDR2 SVGAGI (reference sequence). V was pared by 2 bases and J by 7 bases, with 4 bases of the junction left unmatched. The CDR3 extends over 14 amino acids. The CDR3 loop reads CASSYQTGSEKLFF. DNA of the CDR3: TGTGCCAGCAGTTACCAGACAGGGAGTGAAAAACTGTTTTTT.

This clone occurred once. This chain connects TRBV4-2 to TRBJ1-5; D gene unclear. This CDR3 is built from 13 residues. The germline V gene has CDR1 LGHNA and CDR2 YNFKEQ. V lost 0 bases and J lost 10, with 10 bases in between. The CDR3 protein is CASSQDEGSPQHF. CDR3 DNA sequence: TGTGCCAGCAGCCAAGATGAAGGGTCCCCCCAGCATTTT.

The genes are TRBV2 and TRBJ2-5; TRBD1 matches at 9 bases. The J call may be wrong; the DNA end is better matched by TRBJ2-7. The CDR3 loop spans 12 amino acids. Per the germline V gene, CDR1 is SNHLY and CDR2 is FYNNEI. The CDR3 loop is CASKGQGSEQYF. CDR3 DNA: TGTGCCAGTAAAGGACAGGGGAGCGAGCAGTACTTC.

The chain has TRBV30 and TRBJ2-7; the match to TRBD1 covers 7 bases. The CDR3 totals 15 residues. The V segment lost 0 bases and the J segment 0 bases; nucleotides outside the gene matches: 5. The germline CDR1 and CDR2 sequences are GTSNPN and SVGIG (reference sequence). The CDR3 is CAWSVPGTASYEQYF. CDR3 DNA: TGTGCCTGGAGTGTACCCGGGACAGCCTCCTACGAGCAGTACTTC.

In this sample, this clone turned up a few times. An end of the junction does not agree with germline; a read error may underlie this. The rearrangement links TRBV5-1 to TRBJ2-6, with D maybe TRBD1 (6 bases). Germline CDR1 is SGHRS and CDR2 is YFSETQ. The CDR3 consists of 17 residues. The DNA of the CDR3 is TGCGCCAGCAGTTTGGACAGACCCGGCTCTGGGGCCAACGTCCTGACTTTC. Encoded protein: CASSLDRPGSGANVLTF.

V is TRBV6-6 and J is TRBJ2-7; 8 positions match TRBD1. V shed 9 bases, J shed 2 bases, and the junction held 3 bases outside the gene matches. The CDR3 has 12 amino acids. CDR1 MNHNY and CDR2 SVGAGI come from the germline V gene (reference sequence). The CDR3 loop reads CARGQGTYEQYF. DNA of the CDR3: TGTGCCAGAGGACAGGGTACCTACGAGCAGTACTTC.

The CDR3 DNA reads as TGTGCCAGCAGTGAAGATAGGGGTGGAGGAGCTTTCTTT. Encoded protein: CASSEDRGGGAFF. The gene calls are TRBV6-1 and TRBJ1-1; possible D gene TRBD1, 5 bases. The CDR3 length is 13 residues. V was shortened by 1 base and J by 10 bases, with 13 bases between the two germline ends. CDR1 is MNHNS, CDR2 SASEGT, per germline.

The V and J genes are TRBV9 and TRBJ2-2; a weak D match, TRBD2 (5 bases). The germline V gene encodes CDR1 SGDLS and CDR2 YYNGEE. The V and J ends lost 4 bases and 0 bases respectively, with 16 bases between them. The CDR3 is 17 residues long. The CDR3 loop is CASSPHPGIANTGELFF. The CDR3 bases are TGTGCCAGCAGCCCCCACCCCGGGATAGCGAACACCGGGGAGCTGTTTTTT.

This chain uses TRBV28 with TRBJ2-5, with D perhaps TRBD2 (6 bases). V was pared by 1 base and J by 4 bases, with 13 bases between. CDR1 is MDHEN, CDR2 SYDVKM, per germline. The CDR3 contains 15 residues. The CDR3 protein is CASSLFGGNRETQYF. The DNA for the CDR3 is TGTGCCAGCAGTTTATTCGGGGGTAACAGAGAGACCCAGTACTTC.

The chain is built from TRBV27 and TRBJ1-5, with 7 positions matching TRBD1. The CDR3 has 15 amino acids. CDR1 MNHEY and CDR2 SMNVEV come from the germline V gene (reference sequence). The V and J ends lost 5 bases and 7 bases, in that order; junction bases with no gene match: 11. CDR3 DNA: TGTGCCAGCAGTCCCCAGACAGGGCTAAGCCAGCCCCAGCATTTT. The encoded protein is CASSPQTGLSQPQHF.

The chain has TRBV7-8 and TRBJ2-7; weak D call: TRBD1 (7 bases). The germline gives CDR1 SGHVS, CDR2 FQNEAQ. Trimming shortened V by 5 bases and J by 4 bases, and 24 bases separated the two germline ends. This CDR3 has 17 residues. Written as DNA, the CDR3 is TGTGCCAGCAGCATGAAGAAGGTCGGTCAGGGGGGTTACGAGCAGTACTTC. This encodes CASSMKKVGQGGYEQYF. The variable domain in full, completed from reference TRBV7-8 and TRBJ2-7, reads GAGVSQSPRYKVAKRGQDVALRCDPISGHVSLFWYQQALGQGPEFLTYFQNEAQLDKSGLPSDRFFAERPEGSVSTLKIQRTQQEDSAVYLCASSMKKVGQGGYEQYFGPGTRLTVT.

The chain carries TRBV11-2 and TRBJ2-1; 8 bases match TRBD1. Germline V lookup: CDR1 SGHAT, CDR2 FQNNGV. This CDR3 is 15 amino acids long. With V trimmed by 5 bases and J by 5 bases, 8 bases remained unmatched. In nucleotides, the CDR3 is TGTGCCAGCAGCCAAGGGAACAGGGGGGACAATGAGCAGTTCTTC. This codes for CASSQGNRGDNEQFF.

This clone was seen repeatedly, ten times or more. Other DNA sequences in the same sample also yield this CDR3. This CDR3 reads CASSFGGGGNTIYF. CDR3 DNA: TGTGCCAGCAGTTTTGGGGGAGGTGGAAACACCATATATTTT. The gene calls are TRBV28 and TRBJ1-3; D is possibly TRBD1 (5 bases). Trimming shortened V by 3 bases and J by 3 bases, and 9 bases separated the two germline ends. Germline CDR1 MDHEN, CDR2 SYDVKM. There are 14 residues in the CDR3.

This chain connects TRBV5-1 to TRBJ1-2, with D perhaps TRBD1 (5 bases). V was pared by 0 bases and J by 4 bases, with 10 bases between. There are 14 residues in the CDR3. The germline V gene has CDR1 SGHRS and CDR2 YFSETQ. The CDR3 spells CASSLEGPSYGYTF. The CDR3 nucleotides read TGCGCCAGCAGCTTGGAGGGACCTAGCTATGGCTACACCTTC.

The CDR3 nucleotides read TGCGCCAGCAGCTTGTGGCTACTAGCCACCGGGGAGCTGTTTTTT. Its translation is CASSLWLLATGELFF. This chain joins TRBV5-1 and TRBJ2-2; perhaps TRBD2 as D (6 bases). There are 15 residues in the CDR3. V lost 1 base to trimming and J lost 4 bases, with 11 bases between them. Germline V gives CDR1 SGHRS, CDR2 YFSETQ.

In regard to this clone: A junction boundary mismatches the germline segment, possibly from a read error. The chain is built from TRBV7-7 and TRBJ2-3, with D possibly being TRBD2 (5 bases). This CDR3 spans 14 amino acids. The germline V gene encodes CDR1 SSHAT and CDR2 FNYEAQ (reference sequence). The CDR3 protein is CASSINLAGDTQYF. The CDR3 DNA reads TGTGCTAGCAGCATAAACCTAGCAGGTGATACGCAGTATTTT.

This clone was seen a single time. V and J are TRBV15 and TRBJ1-5; 10 bases are shared with TRBD1. The junction had 7 bases not matched to a gene; V was cut back by 3 bases and J by 5 bases. The CDR3 spans 16 residues. Germline V lookup: CDR1 LNHNV, CDR2 YYDKDF (reference sequence). CDR3 amino acids: CATSRGGQGIHQPQHF. CDR3 nucleotide sequence: TGTGCCACCAGCAGGGGGGGACAGGGGATACATCAGCCCCAGCATTTT.

This chain uses TRBV27 with TRBJ2-7; TRBD1 matches at 9 bases. Germline CDR1 reads MNHEY; CDR2 reads SMNVEV (reference sequence). The V gene end was trimmed by 4 bases and the J gene end by 7 bases; junction bases not matched to a gene: 8. This CDR3 is 14 amino acids long. The CDR3 nucleotides read TGTGCCAGCAGTTCCGGGACAGGGCTCGGGGAGCAGTACTTC. It codes for CASSSGTGLGEQYF.

This clone has just a few counts. The chain recombines TRBV28 with TRBJ1-2; 8 bases agree with TRBD1. Germline CDR1 and CDR2: MDHEN and SYDVKM. The CDR3 runs 13 residues. V shed 6 bases, J shed 7 bases, and the junction held 7 bases outside the gene matches. The CDR3 DNA reads TGTGCCAGCAGCAACAGGGGGAACGGTGGCTACACCTTC. It encodes CASSNRGNGGYTF.

The V and J genes are TRBV4-2 and TRBJ2-3; a weak D match, TRBD2 (5 bases). This CDR3 region has 15 residues. Germline V lookup: CDR1 LGHNA, CDR2 YNFKEQ. The V and J ends lost 0 bases and 6 bases respectively, with 13 bases between them. CDR3 nucleotides: TGTGCCAGCAGCCAAGATCCCCGGGAAGGTGATACGCAGTATTTT. Translated: CASSQDPREGDTQYF.

This chain joins TRBV5-1 and TRBJ2-1; 11 positions match TRBD2. The germline gives CDR1 SGHRS, CDR2 YFSETQ. The CDR3 consists of 16 residues. V gave up 2 bases and J gave up 3 bases; unmatched junction bases: 4. The CDR3 DNA follows: TGCGCCAGCAGCTTCCTAGCGGGAGGTATCTACAATGAGCAGTTCTTC. Protein sequence: CASSFLAGGIYNEQFF.